These 3 T cell receptor beta chains originate from one sample sequenced in a study of T cells in Graves' hyperthyroidism and ophthalmopathy. The CDR3 regions of TCR beta were amplified from RNA transcripts. Researchers ran a first-round RT-PCR on the TCR CDR3 using the HTBI primer set. TCRdb reprocessed the multiplex PCR reads with MiXCR, giving one entry per CDR3 protein. This sample has about 500,000 distinct CDR3 sequences; about 15% occur once, and the top ten carry 15% to 20%. The sequenced material came from blood. The receptor set was obtained from a young woman with Graves' ophthalmopathy.

This clonotype was recorded at least ten times. The genes are TRBV27 and TRBJ1-1; D remains ambiguous. V shed 5 bases and J shed 1 base, with 11 bases lying between them. The CDR3 covers 14 residues. CDR1 and CDR2 (germline): MNHEY, SMNVEV (reference sequence). Written as DNA, the CDR3 is TGTGCCAGCAGTCAATGGATTTCGAACACTGAAGCTTTCTTT. Protein: CASSQWISNTEAFF.

This clonotype was seen ten or more times. The V and J genes are TRBV5-1 and TRBJ1-2; D is ambiguous. V was pared by 0 bases and J by 5 bases, with 11 bases between. CDR1 and CDR2 (germline): SGHRS, YFSETQ. CDR3 length: 14 amino acids. Written as DNA, the CDR3 is TGCGCCAGCAGCTTGGGCCAGACGGAGTATGGCTACACCTTC. Encoded protein: CASSLGQTEYGYTF. Full variable domain (rest looked up from reference TRBV5-1 and TRBJ1-2): KAGVTQTPRYLIKTRGQQVTLSCSPISGHRSVSWYQQTPGQGLQFLFEYFSETQRNKGNFPGRFSGRQFSNSRSEMNVSTLELGDSALYLCASSLGQTEYGYTFGSGTRLTVV.

V is TRBV28 and J is TRBJ2-1; 11 bases match TRBD1. This CDR3 has 16 residues. Trimming cost V 5 bases and J 3 bases; bases outside gene matches: 6. The germline V gene has CDR1 MDHEN and CDR2 SYDVKM. The chain's CDR3 is CASSDIGTGGYNEQFF. Here the CDR3 DNA reads TGTGCCAGCAGTGACATAGGGACAGGGGGCTACAATGAGCAGTTCTTC.